One T cell receptor (beta chain) is described in this entry. The target antigen is unknown. TCR alpha and TCR beta cDNA libraries carrying sample barcodes and UMIs came from 5'RACE with constant-segment primers. TCRdb re-analysed the 5' RACE reads in MiXCR, keeping a single row per CDR3 protein. The sample has a few hundred thousand distinct CDR3 sequences; 25% to 30% are singletons. The source of the sample is a study of T-cell memory formation after mild COVID-19. General study findings and limits: Day 15 to 85 contractors were CD4/CD8 balanced; later expanders leaned CD4+.

Per the germline V gene, CDR1 is MNHEY and CDR2 is SMNVEV (reference sequence). Between the trimmed V and J ends, which lost 3 bases and 5 bases, there was a span of 17 bases. This CDR3 comprises 16 residues. The material sequenced was PBMCs or a T cell subset sorted from them (not recorded which). The chain combines TRBV27 with TRBJ2-1, with D possibly being TRBD1 (6 bases). This clonotype was sampled from an adult woman who had mild COVID-19 (a few samples of this study predate the infection). Cell type and time point are not known. The CDR3 DNA sequence: TGTGCCAGCAGTTTGGGGCCAAGGGGGACACACAATGAGCAGTTCTTC. Translating gives CASSLGPRGTHNEQFF.